These 9 T cell receptor beta chains were sequenced from one sample in a study of long-term antiretroviral therapy in people with HIV. The assay, immunoSEQ v3.0, was run at survey level. Sequencing was performed with immunoSEQ multiplex PCR; in TCRdb, only in-frame clones are kept and a portion is missing. Counted here are about 21,000 clones, 82% occurring once; the ten biggest clones make up around 5.7%. Specimen: unsorted PBMCs, collected 0.2 years after starting antiretroviral therapy. Source of these receptors: a woman aged 25 to 45 with HIV.

The genes are TRBV6-6 and TRBJ1-2; a possible D gene is TRBD1 (6 bases). The V and J ends lost 5 bases and 1 base respectively, with 14 bases between them. CDR1 is MNHNY and CDR2 is SVGAGI in the germline V gene (reference sequence). This CDR3 has 15 amino acids. The CDR3 DNA is TGTGCCAGCAGTGTCAGGGGCCCTTTTAACTATGGCTACACCTTC. The encoded protein is CASSVRGPFNYGYTF.

The V gene is TRBV9, the J gene TRBJ1-3; D is undetermined. Trimming removed 3 bases at V and 0 bases at J, with 10 bases between. The germline gives CDR1 SGDLS, CDR2 YYNGEE. CDR3 size: 15 residues. CDR3 sequence: CASSADPGSGNTIYF. DNA of the CDR3: TGTGCCAGCAGCGCAGACCCGGGCTCTGGAAACACCATATATTTT.

The chain joins TRBV9 to TRBJ2-5, with D perhaps matching TRBD1 (6 bases). Trimming pared 4 bases from V and 4 bases from J, leaving 11 bases between. This CDR3 is built from 13 residues. The germline CDR1 and CDR2 sequences are SGDLS and YYNGEE. CDR3: CASSPGQVETQYF. Written as DNA, the CDR3 is TGTGCCAGCAGCCCGGGACAAGTAGAGACCCAGTACTTC.

CDR3 loop: CASSLTPWDEAYKQYV. The CDR3 bases are TGCGCCAGCAGCTTGACGCCCTGGGACGAAGCCTACAAGCAGTACGTC. The rearrangement links TRBV5-1 to TRBJ2-7; D may correspond to TRBD1 or TRBD2 (5 bases each). The CDR3 is 16 amino acids. The germline gives CDR1 SGHRS, CDR2 YFSETQ.

The chain is built from TRBV21-1 and TRBJ2-5; the D segment call TRBD1 is taken from the table without a DNA check. TRBV21-1 counts as a pseudogene. This CDR3 is built from 19 residues. The CDR3 region is CASSTAALRGQGAVETQYF. For the CDR3, the DNA is TGTGCCAGCAGCACAGCCGCTCTTCGGGGACAGGGGGCGGTCGAGACCCAGTACTTC.

Only a few counts were recorded for this clone. This sequence joins TRBV27 and TRBJ1-1; TRBD1 matches at 7 bases. V was clipped by 8 bases and J by 4 bases; unmatched bases: 10. The length of the CDR3 is 14 residues. From germline, CDR1 is MNHEY and CDR2 SMNVEV (reference sequence). The CDR3 coding sequence is TGTGCCAGCGGAGTCAGGGGGGTCGGCACTGAAGCTTTCTTT. This sequence encodes CASGVRGVGTEAFF.

The chain combines TRBV4-1 with TRBJ2-2; 8 bases match TRBD2. This CDR3 spans 14 amino acids. Germline-derived CDR1 and CDR2 are MGHRA and YSYEKL. The J segment lost 6 bases and the V segment lost 5 bases, leaving 5 bases of the junction unmatched. CDR3 loop: CASSKTRGAGELFF. In nucleotides, the CDR3 is TGCGCCAGCAGCAAAACGCGGGGGGCCGGGGAGCTGTTTTTT.

In its sample, this clone was seen a few times. The gene calls are TRBV12-5 and TRBJ2-7, with D unresolved. This CDR3 comprises 11 residues. CDR1 LGHNT and CDR2 FRNRAP come from the germline V gene. Trimming took 3 bases from V and 4 from J, leaving 4 bases between them. The CDR3 protein is CASGLGYEQYF. DNA for the CDR3: TGTGCTAGTGGTTTAGGATACGAGCAGTACTTC. Based on the CDR3 plus reference TRBV12-5 and TRBJ2-7, the full variable domain is DARVTQTPRHKVTEMGQEVTMRCQPILGHNTVFWYRQTMMQGLELLAYFRNRAPLDDSGMPKDRFSAEMPDATLATLKIQPSEPRDSAVYFCASGLGYEQYFGPGTRLTVT.

This chain links TRBV6-5 with TRBJ1-1, with a weak D call TRBD1 (5 bases). Trimming took off 2 bases at V and 1 base at J, with 11 bases between the two ends. CDR3 length: 15 amino acids. The V gene's germline CDR1 is MNHEY and CDR2 SVGAGI. DNA of the CDR3: TGTGCCAGCAGTTACCAGACAGCCGGGAACACTGAAGCTTTCTTT. Its translation is CASSYQTAGNTEAFF.